The source of this TCR beta chain is a study of cytomegalovirus exposure and HLA in healthy donors (dated by TCRdb to the late 2010s). Regarding the complete study: A later analysis indicated that the 120 or so validation repertoires were generated on the platform also employed for the 666 repertoires of the first cohort. To predict cytomegalovirus infection status, the study brought together high-throughput TCR immunosequencing, statistical association of individual TCRs with disease status, and machine learning. Along with the approximately 670-subject first cohort, a separate validation cohort of over a hundred different subjects was used. The aim of the study was to test whether cataloging public T cell receptors could identify signatures of past pathogen exposure.

The library was generated by the immunoSEQ multiplex PCR assay. The authors' analysis ran thus. To diagnose cytomegalovirus status from the catalog of TCR beta chain sequences, a statistical classification framework was built. TCRdb's version of the immuneACCESS table is confined to in-frame rearrangements and falls short of the full clone set. An unresolved V gene accounts for under half of the shortfall where checked; the remainder is of unknown origin. Clonal size and the V and J genes are those of that table, whereas D and trimming came from the DNA. The sample data list some 110,000 clones, and around 94% of these were observed just once. The ten most abundant clones make up 1% to 1.5% of the sample. Points on this clone: Its antigen is still unknown. No clone much larger than this one lies a single base away; base qualities are absent.

The donors belonged to the validation cohort of over a hundred subjects, which was separate from the 666-subject first cohort. Measured from the cysteine to the phenylalanine, the CDR3 is 18 residues long. This entry keeps only the CDR3 DNA: 54 bases, framed from base 1. The germline V gene sets CDR1 to MDHEN and CDR2 to SYDVKM. Trimming at the junction amounts to 5 bases on V and 2 bases on J, and the germline ends lie 22 bases apart. General conclusions and limits of the study: The validation cohort had no HLA typing available for a later analysis, so co-occurrence within that cohort was assessed over all 110 or so repertoires. It was suggested by the authors that the approach could potentially be generalized to other disease states and immunological phenotypes. In a later analysis, TCRs clustered in the first cohort were found to also tend to co-occur in the roughly 110 validation repertoires, with over 90% of cluster scores above 0. A total of some 180 TCR beta chains were listed by the study as associated with cytomegalovirus. In vitro tests confirmed that a few of the cytomegalovirus-associated TCR beta chains recognize cytomegalovirus antigens. Across donors, most TCR sequences were observed very rarely, whereas some public TCRs were present in many individuals. The classifier was reported to diagnose cytomegalovirus status with high specificity and sensitivity in both the original and validation cohorts.

Recombination connected TRBV28 to TRBJ1-5; the D gene is perhaps TRBD1, on 6 matching bases. Sequences were obtained from PBMCs. The receptor comes from a woman aged 18 to 35 in good health and CMV-seronegative. The encoded CDR3 is CASSHSGTHRWGNQPQHF. The nucleotide sequence is TGTGCCAGCAGTCACAGTGGGACACACAGGTGGGGCAATCAGCCCCAGCATTTT.